This T cell receptor beta chain derives from a study of CD8 T cells in Susac syndrome. Germline V CDR1 and CDR2: SQVTM, ANQGSEA. Trimming took 7 bases from V and 1 from J, leaving 19 bases between them. CDR3 size: 15 residues. Random-hexamer reverse transcription was applied to roughly 0.5 to 1 ug RNA. TCRdb reprocessed the immunoSEQ multiplex PCR reads via MiXCR and lists one record per CDR3 protein. The sample has just over 150,000 distinct CDR3 sequences; around 95% are singletons. This clonotype was detected once. The chain recombines TRBV29-1 with TRBJ1-2; D is possibly TRBD1 (6 bases). The sequenced material came from CD8+ T cells from PBMCs. The sequence was obtained from a human donor with multiple sclerosis. The CDR3 DNA reads as TGCAGCGGCGGAGGGGGGTCAACAGTTAACTATGGCTACACCTTC. Protein product: CSGGGGSTVNYGYTF.